The source of this TCR beta chain is a study of cytomegalovirus exposure and HLA in healthy donors. Study-wide results and caveats: With further analysis later on, most CMV-associated TCR beta chains appeared HLA-restricted. It was 160 or so TCR beta chains that were listed as cytomegalovirus-associated.

The V and J ends lost 4 bases and 4 bases, in that order; junction bases with no gene match: 9. This CDR3 is built from 16 residues. CDR1 is SEHNR and CDR2 is FQNEAQ in the germline V gene (reference sequence). The study ran its PCR with 60 Vbeta and 13 Jbeta primers. Repertoires were generated with immunoSEQ multiplex PCR, while TCRdb's copy carries only in-frame clones and drops some. The sample consists of about 190,000 clones, roughly four fifths of them appearing once. As regards this clone: Antigen: not known.

Sequencing was performed on PBMCs. The TCR comes from a woman in her 30s in good health and CMV-seropositive. The chain joins TRBV7-9 to TRBJ2-7, with 11 bases lining up with TRBD2. CDR3 protein: CASSSTSGTEKYEQYF. For the CDR3, the DNA is TGTGCCAGCAGCTCGACTAGCGGGACGGAAAAGTACGAGCAGTACTTC. The full variable domain, in which reference TRBV7-9 and TRBJ2-7 provide the parts outside the CDR3, is DTGVSQNPRHKITKRGQNVTFRCDPISEHNRLYWYRQTLGQGPEFLTYFQNEAQLEKSRLLSDRFSAERPKGSFSTLEIQRTEQGDSAMYLCASSSTSGTEKYEQYFGPGTRLTVT.